This T cell receptor beta chain is drawn from a study of radiation and T cells in renal cell carcinoma. Only in-frame clones appear in the TCRdb table, and some are missing; sequencing was by immunoSEQ multiplex PCR. The sample carries some 20,000 clones, more than 50% recorded once. In this sample, this clone turned up once. What it binds is unknown. Stated treatment: treatment-naive control, cytoreductive nephrectomy. The tumor was a clear cell renal cell carcinoma. Germline V gene sequence: CDR1 SGHTA, CDR2 FQGNSA. The CDR3 is 12 residues long. V shed 4 bases, J shed 11 bases, and the junction held 7 bases outside the gene matches. Study-level findings and limits: Irradiated tumors had higher TCR clonality than control tumors.

The sample here was tumor tissue, taken from a patient whose treatment was nephrectomy without radiotherapy. The rearrangement links TRBV7-2 to TRBJ1-1, with 7 bases aligning to TRBD1. This receptor was obtained from a human donor with renal cell carcinoma. The CDR3 nucleotides read TGTGCCAGCAGCTCGTACAGGGGTGAGGCTTTCTTT. Translated, it gives CASSSYRGEAFF.